This T cell receptor beta chain was captured by sequencing in a study of identical twins. Study outcomes and limitations: Insertions were fewer in abundant cord blood beta clonotypes, whereas memory repertoires showed none of this pattern. Monozygotic twins shared more out-of-frame TCR alpha than recombination models predicted. Twin pairs' shared out-of-frame alpha sequences were enriched in low generation probability.

TCRdb ran MiXCR on the 5' RACE reads and lists one entry per CDR3 protein. The table lists about 100,000 distinct CDR3 sequences, 5.9% of them singletons. This CDR3 region has 14 residues. Trimming cost V 4 bases and J 13 bases; bases outside gene matches: 7. In its sample, this clonotype was seen many times. Its antigen is not known. Each donor (without exception) was a healthy Caucasian. This clonotype was sampled from a woman in her 50s in good health. V is TRBV12-3 or TRBV12-4 and J is TRBJ2-2; TRBD2 agrees at 12 bases. Sequencing input: memory T cells sorted from blood. The CDR3 here is CASSSRLAGGLLFF. The CDR3 DNA sequence: TGTGCCAGCAGTTCCCGGCTAGCGGGAGGGTTGCTGTTTTTT.